The present T cell receptor (beta chain) was sequenced within a study of CD8 T cells in Susac syndrome. Study-wide context: The sequenced Susac syndrome patients included more than five who had clinically active disease and about 8 who were in remission. When their blood was taken, patients with Susac syndrome were therapy-naive, taking corticosteroids, or taking intravenous immunoglobulin alone.

Turning to this clonotype: Its antigen remains unidentified.

V lost 4 bases, J lost 7 bases, and 13 bases lay in between. Germline loops: CDR1 DFQATT, CDR2 SNEGSKA (reference sequence). This CDR3 comprises 13 residues. Study-wide points: Roughly 5 Susac-specific public clones appeared in CD8+ TEMRA repertoires, and some 16 in total CD8+ repertoires.

RNA totalling 0.5 to 1 ug underwent reverse transcription with random hexamers. The amplification used immunoSEQ multiplex PCR on TCR beta CDR3; it spanned 54 Vbeta and 13 Jbeta. TCRdb reprocessed the immunoSEQ multiplex PCR reads via MiXCR and lists one record per CDR3 protein. The sample includes about 76,000 distinct CDR3 sequences, approximately 93% of them seen just once. The chain joins TRBV20-1 to TRBJ2-2, with D tentatively TRBD1 or TRBD2 (5 bases each). The sample taken for sequencing was CD8+ T cells from PBMCs. This TCR derives from a human donor with Susac syndrome. CDR3 amino acids: CSATEGRVGELFF. CDR3 bases: TGCAGTGCTACAGAGGGGCGGGTCGGGGAGCTGTTTTTT.